A single sample is the source of the 24 T cell receptor beta chains below, sequenced in a study of blood T cell repertoires in COVID-19. The protocol was immunoSEQ multiplex PCR, while the TCRdb copy is restricted to in-frame clones and leaves out a portion. The table lists about 100,000 clones, more than 65% of them singletons. Material: peripheral blood. These receptors originate from a man in his 70s with active or convalescent COVID-19.

The chain links TRBV5-1 to TRBJ2-2; 8 bases line up with TRBD1. This CDR3 contains 15 residues. With V trimmed by 2 bases and J by 6 bases, 6 bases remained unmatched. Germline lookup yields CDR1 SGHRS and CDR2 YFSETQ. CDR3 protein: CASSLRTGTPGELFF. The CDR3, as DNA: TGCGCCAGCAGCTTACGGACAGGGACCCCCGGGGAGCTGTTTTTT.

The chain has TRBV6-2 or TRBV6-3 and TRBJ2-1; a weak D match, TRBD2 (6 bases). Trimming removed 5 bases from V and 1 base from J, with 15 bases in between. This CDR3 is 16 amino acids long. From germline, CDR1 is MNHEY and CDR2 SVGEGT. CDR3: CASSKFGSRSYNEQFF. In nucleotides, the CDR3 is TGTGCCAGCAGTAAATTCGGGAGTCGGTCCTACAATGAGCAGTTCTTC.

V and J are TRBV6-6 and TRBJ1-3; D is unresolved. V lost 4 bases and J 7 bases, leaving 5 bases between the germline ends. CDR1 is MNHNY, CDR2 SVGAGI, per germline (reference sequence). There are 11 residues in the CDR3. CDR3 nucleotides: TGTGCCAGCAGTTTCAGGAACACCATATATTTT. Protein sequence: CASSFRNTIYF.

This chain uses TRBV5-1 with TRBJ2-7; possibly TRBD1 for D (6 bases). V shed 0 bases and J shed 3 bases, with 10 bases lying between them. Germline V lookup: CDR1 SGHRS, CDR2 YFSETQ. CDR3 size: 14 residues. The CDR3 region has the DNA TGCGCCAGCAGCTTGGCGGGACAAGTCTACGAGCAGTACTTC. It encodes CASSLAGQVYEQYF.

The V call is TRBV5-1, the J call TRBJ2-5; D is unresolved. Germline CDR1 reads SGHRS; CDR2 reads YFSETQ. The ends were cut back, 6 bases at V and 1 base at J, with 16 bases in the middle. CDR3 length: 15 residues. The DNA of the CDR3 is TGCGCCAGCACCACGTCTCCAGCGAGCCAAGAGACCCAGTACTTC. Residues: CASTTSPASQETQYF.

This clone was detected a few times. V gene TRBV12-3 or TRBV12-4 combines with J gene TRBJ1-4, with D possibly TRBD1 on 6 matching bases. This CDR3 spans 12 amino acids. With 6 bases removed from V and 11 bases from J, the gap between germline ends came to 13 bases. This CDR3 is CASRPAQGKLFF. The CDR3 DNA reads TGTGCCAGCAGACCGGCGCAGGGGAAACTGTTTTTT.

The chain joins TRBV5-1 to TRBJ2-2; 9 nucleotides align to TRBD2. V lost 4 bases and J lost 4; bases outside the gene matches: 5. The germline V gene encodes CDR1 SGHRS and CDR2 YFSETQ. The CDR3 sequence is 15 residues long. The chain's CDR3 is CASSRSGRGTGELFF. CDR3 sequence (DNA): TGCGCCAGCAGCCGTAGCGGGAGAGGCACCGGGGAGCTGTTTTTT.

V gene TRBV11-2 combines with J gene TRBJ1-2; 10 bases align to TRBD1. After removal of 5 bases from V and 2 bases from J, the junction contained 8 bases not matched to a gene. The CDR3 totals 16 residues. Germline CDR1 SGHAT, CDR2 FQNNGV. The chain's CDR3 is CASSTPTGGRNYGYTF. CDR3 bases: TGTGCCAGCAGCACACCGACAGGGGGCCGAAACTATGGCTACACCTTC.

This chain uses TRBV4-1 with TRBJ2-7; TRBD1 is a possible D gene (5 bases). The CDR3 length is 15 residues. Germline loops: CDR1 MGHRA, CDR2 YSYEKL. V dropped 1 base and J dropped 0 bases, with 10 bases sitting between them. The CDR3 sequence is CASSQAWTFSYEQYF. In DNA, the CDR3 is TGCGCCAGCAGCCAAGCCTGGACATTCTCCTACGAGCAGTACTTC.

The chain combines TRBV6-5 with TRBJ1-1, with 7 bases lining up with TRBD1. Germline trimming cut 8 bases from V and 1 base from J; bases unmatched to any gene: 4. This CDR3 has 13 residues. The germline CDR1 and CDR2 sequences are MNHEY and SVGAGI. CDR3 residues: CASWGTANTEAFF. The DNA for the CDR3 is TGTGCCAGCTGGGGGACAGCGAACACTGAAGCTTTCTTT.

V is TRBV30 and J is TRBJ2-1; 7 nucleotides match TRBD1. The CDR3 runs to 15 residues. V shed 1 base, J shed 2 bases, and the junction held 5 bases outside the gene matches. Germline CDR1 GTSNPN, CDR2 SVGIG (reference sequence). The CDR3 here is CAWSGLGGPYNEQFF. CDR3 nucleotides: TGTGCCTGGAGTGGGTTAGGGGGCCCCTACAATGAGCAGTTCTTC.

The V and J genes are TRBV29-1 and TRBJ1-2; D possibly corresponds to TRBD1 (6 bases). The CDR3 spans 13 residues. Germline V lookup: CDR1 SQVTM, CDR2 ANQGSEA. Trimming took off 2 bases at V and 8 bases at J, with 15 bases between the two ends. DNA of the CDR3: TGCAGCGTTGAAAGGGACAAAGGACGCGGCTACACCTTC. It codes for CSVERDKGRGYTF.

The chain has TRBV28 and TRBJ1-5; D unclear. Trimming took 2 bases from V and 5 from J, leaving 7 bases between them. Germline loops: CDR1 MDHEN, CDR2 SYDVKM. The length of the CDR3 is 13 residues. The CDR3 bases are TGTGCCAGCAGTTTAGGACTCTATCAGCCCCAGCATTTT. It translates to CASSLGLYQPQHF.

V and J are TRBV7-3 and TRBJ2-2; 8 bases map to TRBD2. Germline CDR1 and CDR2: SGHTA and FQGTGA. Germline trimming cut 0 bases from V and 2 bases from J; bases unmatched to any gene: 2. The CDR3 is 16 amino acids. DNA for the CDR3: TGTGCCAGCAGCTTAACGTTAGCGGGAAACACCGGGGAGCTGTTTTTT. Its translation: CASSLTLAGNTGELFF.

This sequence joins TRBV15 and TRBJ2-1; 7 nucleotides match TRBD1. The germline CDR1 and CDR2 sequences are LNHNV and YYDKDF (reference sequence). The CDR3 is 13 amino acids. After removal of 4 bases from V and 5 bases from J, the junction contained 2 bases not matched to a gene. CDR3 nucleotides: TGTGCCACCAGCAAGGGGGCCGACAATGAGCAGTTCTTC. This sequence encodes CATSKGADNEQFF.

The CDR3: CASSMTSDRRANTIYF. DNA for the CDR3: TGTGCCAGCAGCATGACCTCGGACAGGCGGGCAAACACCATATATTTT. This chain links TRBV7-9 with TRBJ1-3, with 7 positions matching TRBD1. The CDR3 totals 16 residues. Per the germline V gene, CDR1 is SEHNR and CDR2 is FQNEAQ (reference sequence). The ends lost 5 bases at V and 6 bases at J; junction bases unmatched: 13.

V and J are TRBV24-1 and TRBJ2-7, with TRBD1 matching over 7 bases. V dropped 3 bases and J dropped 3; count of bases not matched to a gene: 7. The CDR3 totals 15 residues. Germline CDR1 is KGHDR and CDR2 is SFDVKD. The DNA of the CDR3 is TGTGCCACCAGTGATCGCAACCGGGACAGCTACGAGCAGTACTTC. Residues: CATSDRNRDSYEQYF.

This clone occurred a few times. The CDR3 DNA is TGTGCCAGCAGTTACGATATAGGGGGCAACGAGCAGTACTTC. Translated: CASSYDIGGNEQYF. This chain links TRBV6-6 with TRBJ2-7, with 7 bases matching TRBD1. Germline CDR1 reads MNHNY; CDR2 reads SVGAGI (reference sequence). After removal of 2 bases from V and 5 bases from J, the junction contained 6 bases not matched to a gene. The CDR3 is made up of 14 amino acids.

This rearrangement joins TRBV2 to TRBJ2-1, with D possibly TRBD2 on 5 matching bases. Trimming cost V 7 bases and J 10 bases, with 23 bases left between them. The CDR3 extends over 15 amino acids. The germline CDR1 and CDR2 sequences are SNHLY and FYNNEI. CDR3 sequence: CASNQWTSVGQEQFF. CDR3 DNA sequence: TGTGCCAGCAACCAGTGGACTTCGGTGGGTCAAGAGCAGTTCTTC.

A note on this clone: The same CDR3 can be traced to other DNA sequences in this sample. The chain links TRBV7-3 to TRBJ2-7; TRBD1 agrees at 8 bases. The CDR3 length is 13 residues. Germline V CDR1 and CDR2: SGHTA, FQGTGA. V shed 5 bases and J 3 bases; nucleotides not matched to a gene: 3. The CDR3: CASSPGQGYEQYF. The CDR3 DNA follows: TGTGCCAGCAGCCCAGGACAGGGCTACGAGCAGTACTTC.

This clone was counted a single time. One end of the junction is discordant with germline, which a read error may explain. V and J are TRBV7-7 and TRBJ1-1, with a possible D match to TRBD1 (6 bases). The germline gives CDR1 SSHAT, CDR2 FNYEAQ (reference sequence). The length of the CDR3 is 15 residues. Here the CDR3 reads CASRPVRGLNTEAFF. CDR3 in DNA: TGTGCTAGCAGACCAGTCAGGGGTCTGAACACTGAAGCTTTCTTT.

This chain uses TRBV5-1 with TRBJ1-4, with D unclear. CDR3 size: 15 residues. The V gene lost 1 base and the J gene lost 4 bases, with 11 bases spanning the gap. Germline V gene lookup returns CDR1 SGHRS and CDR2 YFSETQ. As DNA, the CDR3 is TGCGCCAGCAGCTTGACCGGGAACCTTAATGAAAAACTGTTTTTT. It is translated as CASSLTGNLNEKLFF. The full variable domain, rest sourced from reference TRBV5-1 and TRBJ1-4, is KAGVTQTPRYLIKTRGQQVTLSCSPISGHRSVSWYQQTPGQGLQFLFEYFSETQRNKGNFPGRFSGRQFSNSRSEMNVSTLELGDSALYLCASSLTGNLNEKLFFGSGTQLSVL.

The chain is built from TRBV7-8 and TRBJ2-2; 7 bases fit TRBD1. Trimming at V came to 3 bases and at J to 0 bases, leaving 7 bases not matched to a gene. This CDR3 spans 17 amino acids. Germline values: CDR1 SGHVS, CDR2 FQNEAQ. CDR3 sequence: CASSFRTGPPNTGELFF. CDR3 bases: TGTGCCAGCAGCTTCCGGACAGGACCTCCGAACACCGGGGAGCTGTTTTTT.

This rearrangement joins TRBV6-5 to TRBJ1-4, with D possibly being TRBD1 (6 bases). The CDR3 totals 15 residues. CDR1 is MNHEY and CDR2 is SVGAGI in the germline V gene. Between the trimmed V and J ends, which lost 8 bases and 7 bases, there was a span of 20 bases. DNA for the CDR3: TGTGCCAGCCACGATCACGGGGGGGCAGTTGAAAAACTGTTTTTT. It specifies CASHDHGGAVEKLFF.